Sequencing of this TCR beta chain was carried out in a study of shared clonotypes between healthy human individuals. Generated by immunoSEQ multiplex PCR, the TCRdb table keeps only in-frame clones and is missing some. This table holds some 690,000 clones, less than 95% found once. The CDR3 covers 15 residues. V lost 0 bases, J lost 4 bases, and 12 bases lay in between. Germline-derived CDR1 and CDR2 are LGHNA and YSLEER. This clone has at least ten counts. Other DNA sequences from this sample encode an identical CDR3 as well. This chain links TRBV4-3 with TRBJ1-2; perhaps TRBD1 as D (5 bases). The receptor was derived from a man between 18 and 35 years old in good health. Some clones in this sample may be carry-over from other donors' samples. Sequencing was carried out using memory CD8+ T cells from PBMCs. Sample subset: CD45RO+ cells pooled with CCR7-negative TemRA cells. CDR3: CASSQELQGIYGYTF. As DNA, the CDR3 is TGCGCCAGCAGCCAAGAGCTCCAGGGAATCTATGGCTACACCTTC.